Presented here are 11 T cell receptor beta chains from one specimen sequenced in a study of regulatory T cells in long-lasting Graves disease. Described time point: persistent/refractory GD, antithyroid drugs over 5 years with positive TRAb. PBMC-extracted RNA yielded the TCR library. CDR3 regions were amplified by Arm-PCR using iRepertoire HTBI primers to build TCR beta libraries. TCRdb fed the multiplex PCR reads into MiXCR, producing one record per CDR3 protein. The sample consists of about 470,000 distinct CDR3 sequences, approximately 21% of them appearing once. This sample comprised peripheral blood mononuclear cells (PBMCs), obtained when the disease was refractory, from a patient treated with antithyroid drugs. All receptors come from a female donor with Graves disease.

This clonotype occurred once. V gene TRBV7-2 combines with J gene TRBJ2-7; 8 bases agree with TRBD1. The CDR3 contains 15 residues. Losses at the gene ends were 5 bases for V and 2 bases for J; bases not matched to a gene: 8. Germline CDR1 SGHTA, CDR2 FQGNSA. The CDR3 nucleotides read TGTGCCAGCAGCAGGCAGGGGGCTGGCGCCTACGAGCAGTACTTC. Protein product: CASSRQGAGAYEQYF. The complete variable domain, with remaining parts taken from reference TRBV7-2 and TRBJ2-7, reads GAGVSQSPSNKVTEKGKDVELRCDPISGHTALYWYRQSLGQGLEFLIYFQGNSAPDKSGLPSDRFSAERTGGSVSTLTIQRTQQEDSAVYLCASSRQGAGAYEQYFGPGTRLTVT.

This clonotype was counted at least ten times. The chain joins TRBV6-1 to TRBJ1-1; D possibly corresponds to TRBD1 (6 bases). Germline V CDR1 and CDR2: MNHNS, SASEGT. Trimming took off 7 bases at V and 5 bases at J, with 14 bases between the two ends. There are 13 residues in the CDR3. CDR3 region: CASIHRERTEAFF. For the CDR3, the DNA is TGTGCCAGCATCCACAGGGAAAGAACTGAAGCTTTCTTT.

This clonotype has ten or more counts. This chain uses TRBV2 with TRBJ2-7; the match to TRBD1 covers 9 bases. CDR1 and CDR2 from the germline V gene are SNHLY and FYNNEI. The CDR3 has 13 residues. With 6 bases clipped from V and 2 bases from J, the junction kept 2 bases outside the gene matches. CDR3 in DNA: TGTGCCAGCAGCCGGACAGGGGCCTACGAGCAGTACTTC. Amino acids: CASSRTGAYEQYF.

This clonotype was seen repeatedly, ten times or more. The rearrangement links TRBV20-1 to TRBJ2-7, with 8 bases lining up with TRBD1. J was trimmed by 7 bases and V by 2 bases; bases with no gene match: 10. The CDR3 extends over 14 amino acids. Germline CDR1 reads DFQATT; CDR2 reads SNEGSKA (reference sequence). CDR3 DNA: TGCAGTGCTAGAAAGGGTCAGGGGGCAAAGGAGCAGTACTTC. Translation: CSARKGQGAKEQYF.

The table lists this clonotype with a few counts. The chain is built from TRBV25-1 and TRBJ1-5, with D possibly matching TRBD1 (5 bases). This CDR3 comprises 14 residues. Trimming left V 2 bases short and J 6 bases short, with 11 bases between. Germline V gene lookup returns CDR1 MGHDK and CDR2 SYGVNS. CDR3 in DNA: TGTGCCAGCAGTGAAGCAGGGTACGGTCAGCCCCAGCATTTT. Protein sequence: CASSEAGYGQPQHF.

This clonotype was counted many times. The chain has TRBV29-1 and TRBJ2-7; the D gene is possibly TRBD1 (5 bases). The V gene's germline CDR1 is SQVTM and CDR2 ANQGSEA. The CDR3 consists of 12 residues. Trimming pared 6 bases from V and 4 bases from J, leaving 13 bases between. In DNA form, the CDR3 reads TGCAGCGTCGCTATCCAGGGATACGAGCAGTACTTC. Translating gives CSVAIQGYEQYF.

The chain carries TRBV10-3 and TRBJ1-2; TRBD1 agrees at 7 bases. V gave up 7 bases and J gave up 2 bases; unmatched junction bases: 7. Germline CDR1 is ENHRY and CDR2 is SYGVKD. The CDR3 sequence is 14 residues long. The CDR3 DNA reads TGTGCCATCATCGACAGGGTGGGGAACTATGGCTACACCTTC. Its protein is CAIIDRVGNYGYTF.

This clonotype was seen repeatedly, ten times or more. The CDR3, as DNA: TGTGCCAGCACCCCCCCCAGGGGTGCAACTAATGAAAAACTGTTTTTT. Translated: CASTPPRGATNEKLFF. This chain uses TRBV12-3 or TRBV12-4 with TRBJ1-4, with a weak D call TRBD1 (6 bases). V dropped 7 bases and J dropped 0 bases, with 15 bases sitting between them. CDR3 length equals 16 residues.

This clonotype was observed a handful of times. V usage is TRBV20-1 and J usage is TRBJ1-1, with 10 bases aligning to TRBD1. CDR3 size: 18 residues. J was trimmed by 2 bases and V by 3 bases; bases with no gene match: 15. Germline CDR1 is DFQATT and CDR2 is SNEGSKA (reference sequence). The CDR3 nucleotides are TGCAGTGCTAGCCGCCTGAACCGGGACAGGGGCCGAAACACTGAAGCTTTCTTT. This sequence encodes CSASRLNRDRGRNTEAFF.

This clonotype was seen more than once but under ten times. A read error is possible here, since a much larger clone lies one base away. The rearrangement joins TRBV11-2 to TRBJ2-2, with D unclear. Germline values: CDR1 SGHAT, CDR2 FQNNGV. The CDR3 runs 13 residues. V was clipped by 5 bases and J by 4 bases, with 8 bases between them. The CDR3 coding sequence is TGTGCCAGCAGCCTTGACCGCACCGGGGAGCTGTTTTTT. Protein sequence: CASSLDRTGELFF.

The genes are TRBV7-9 and TRBJ2-3, with a weak D call TRBD2 (5 bases). The V end lost 1 base, the J end lost 4 bases, and 6 bases lay between the germline ends. The length of the CDR3 is 13 residues. Germline V gives CDR1 SEHNR, CDR2 FQNEAQ (reference sequence). As DNA, the CDR3 is TGTGCCAGCAGCTTAGAGGAGGCAGATACGCAGTATTTT. Encoded protein: CASSLEEADTQYF.